Below, 6 T cell receptor beta chains from the same sample are listed, as sequenced in a study of T cells expressing NK-cell markers. TCRdb reprocessed the 5' RACE reads and keeps a single row for each CDR3 protein, giving no DNA. The table lists roughly 180,000 distinct CDR3 sequences. The sample taken for sequencing was blood T cells: a sorted CD56 or NKG2C T cell subset, CD4+ or CD8+ T cells, or bulk PBMC T cells (not recorded which). These receptor sequences come from a woman between 18 and 70 years old in good health.

V gene TRBV29-1 combines with J gene TRBJ2-2; there is no DNA to check the TCRdb D call of TRBD1. The CDR3 contains 15 residues. Germline assignment: CDR1 SQVTM and CDR2 ANQGSEA. Here the CDR3 reads CSVGEDSANTGELFF.

J is TRBJ2-3 and V is TRBV28; without DNA, the TCRdb call of TRBD2 cannot be checked. CDR1 is MDHEN and CDR2 is SYDVKM in the germline V gene. The CDR3 loop spans 14 amino acids. This chain's CDR3 is CASRPGGPTDTQYF.

The rearrangement uses TRBV20-1 and TRBJ1-1; checking the TCRdb D call of TRBD1 is not possible without DNA. This CDR3 has 14 amino acids. Germline V gene data show CDR1 as DFQATT and CDR2 as SNEGSKA (reference sequence). This CDR3 reads CSARDHRANTEAFF.

The chain joins TRBV6-2 or TRBV6-3 to TRBJ2-1. Germline V gene sequence: CDR1 MNHEY, CDR2 SVGEGT. The CDR3 has 15 amino acids. CDR3: CASSFFRTEPDEQFF.

This chain connects TRBV5-1 to TRBJ2-5. This CDR3 is built from 14 residues. CDR1 and CDR2 from the germline V gene are SGHRS and YFSETQ. CDR3 in amino acids: CASSLGGNQETQYF.

V and J are TRBV30 and TRBJ1-6; TCRdb gives TRBD1 as the D gene, but with no DNA this cannot be confirmed. Germline CDR1 is GTSNPN and CDR2 is SVGIG (reference sequence). There are 14 residues in the CDR3. CDR3 amino acids: CAWRGDRGNSPLHF.